A selection of T cell receptor beta chains follows, all from one sample in a study of PD-L1 blockade in urothelial cancer. The data were produced by immunoSEQ multiplex PCR, yet TCRdb's version contains in-frame clones alone and is incomplete. Among tens of thousands of clones listed, 84% were seen once. The sample consisted of PBMCs, taken around atezolizumab (anti-PD-L1) treatment. The receptors come from a man in his 70s with urothelial cancer. Each CDR3 is given with its conserved first and last residue. The D gene is left open where the match is weak. Clone size is given for some rows only: seen once, a few or many times, or a class if the clone is expanded.

d_gene	abundance	v_gene	j_gene	CDR3nt	CDR3aa
NA	NA	TRBV6-6	TRBJ1-2	TGTGCCAGCAGTAGACACCTTTCCAATGGCTACACCTTC	CASSRHLSNGYTF
TRBD1	NA	TRBV23-1	TRBJ1-2	TGCGCCAGCAGTCAACCGGGACAGGGGGCTGATGGTGTCTATGGCTACACCTTC	CASSQPGQGADGVYGYTF
TRBD1	NA	TRBV5-4	TRBJ1-1	TGTGCCAGCAGCTCAACAGGGGCTACTGAAGCTTTCTTT	CASSSTGATEAFF
NA	NA	TRBV28	TRBJ2-3	TGTGCCAGCAGTTTAATTCCCCCGCAGAACGCAGATACGCAGTATTTT	CASSLIPPQNADTQYF
NA	NA	TRBV7-2	TRBJ2-7	TGTGCCAGCAGCTTAGTTTCCAGCGGGACACGAATATACGAGCAGTACTTC	CASSLVSSGTRIYEQYF
NA	NA	TRBV9	TRBJ2-3	TGTGCCAGCAGCGTAGGACTCCCCTTCTCAGATACGCAGTATTTT	CASSVGLPFSDTQYF
NA	NA	TRBV5-1	TRBJ2-2	TGCGCCAGCAGCTTTCAGGGCGGCGGGGAGCTGTTTTTT	CASSFQGGGELFF
TRBD1	NA	TRBV18	TRBJ1-5	TGTGCCAGCTCACCAACTTCGAGGGGGCTAGGACATCAGCCCCAGCATTTT	CASSPTSRGLGHQPQHF
NA	few	TRBV30	TRBJ1-1	TGTGCCTGGAGCGCCCGTGGAGGTCCGCTAATCGGGAACACTGAAGCTTTCTTT	CAWSARGGPLIGNTEAFF
TRBD1	NA	TRBV9	TRBJ2-1	TGTGCCAGCAGCGTAGAGGTTGGACAGGGAAGGGGGAGCTCCTACAATGAGCAGTTCTTC	CASSVEVGQGRGSSYNEQFF
NA	few	TRBV27	TRBJ2-7	TGTGCCAGCAGTTTATCTCTAGCGACCGCCTACGAGCAGTACTTC	CASSLSLATAYEQYF
TRBD2	NA	TRBV5-1	TRBJ2-7	TGCGCCAGCAGCTTGTATGCGGGAGGTACGCTTAGGGGCGAGCAGTACTTC	CASSLYAGGTLRGEQYF
TRBD1	NA	TRBV27	TRBJ2-1	TGTGCCAGCAGTCTCACCCTCGGGACAGGGTACAGTGAGCAGTTCTTC	CASSLTLGTGYSEQFF
NA	NA	TRBV25-1	TRBJ2-3	TGTGCCAGCAGTGACCAAACAGATACGCAGTATTTT	CASSDQTDTQYF
NA	NA	TRBV7-2	TRBJ2-7	TGTGCCAGCAGCCCCTCCGCGGCCTACGAGCAGTACTTC	CASSPSAAYEQYF
NA	once	TRBV6-1	TRBJ2-4	TGTGCCAGCAGTGAATCGGCAGGGTGGGTGGGGAACATTCAGTACTTC	CASSESAGWVGNIQYF
TRBD1	NA	TRBV25-1	TRBJ2-1	TGTGCCAGCGGGGGACAGGGGAACAATGAGCAGTTCTTC	CASGGQGNNEQFF
TRBD2	NA	TRBV10-3	TRBJ2-2	TGTGCCGTTTCTAGCGGGGCACGGGGGGGGGAGCTGTTTTTT	CAVSSGARGGELFF
NA	NA	TRBV9	TRBJ1-4	TGTGCCAGCAGCTACCTCTGGGGGGGCGGTGAAAAACTGTTTTTT	CASSYLWGGGEKLFF
NA	NA	TRBV30	TRBJ2-1	TGTGCCTCTCAGGAGGGCCACAATGAGCAGTTCTTC	CASQEGHNEQFF
NA	NA	TRBV28	TRBJ1-2	TGTGCCAGCAGTTTTTCTATCAACTATGGCTACACCTTC	CASSFSINYGYTF
TRBD2	NA	TRBV7-9	TRBJ2-1	TGTGCCAGCAGCTTTGGGGGACTAGCGGGATCCTACAATGAGCAGTTCTTC	CASSFGGLAGSYNEQFF
TRBD1	NA	TRBV6-5	TRBJ2-3	TGTGCCAGCACCTCCCCGGGACAGGGTTCAGATACGCAGTATTTT	CASTSPGQGSDTQYF
TRBD1	NA	TRBV5-1	TRBJ2-5	TGCGCCAGCAGCTTGGGCCCCGGGACAGGGGGAGAGACCCAGTACTTC	CASSLGPGTGGETQYF
TRBD1	NA	TRBV30	TRBJ2-3	TGTGCCTGGAGTGTAACTCCGGGACAGGGGACAGATACGCAGTATTTT	CAWSVTPGQGTDTQYF
TRBD1	NA	TRBV6-5	TRBJ1-1	TGTGCCAGCAGTTACTCGACAGGGGAAGCTTTCTTT	CASSYSTGEAFF
NA	NA	TRBV27	TRBJ1-1	TGTGCCAGCAGTTTAGGAGGGATCGCAATGAACACTGAAGCTTTCTTT	CASSLGGIAMNTEAFF
NA	NA	TRBV11-2	TRBJ2-2	TGTGCCAGCAGCTTTAATGCCCGACAGGCACGCAACACCGGGGAGCTGTTTTTT	CASSFNARQARNTGELFF
NA	few	TRBV5-1	TRBJ2-7	TGCGCCAGCAGCGCAGGGGCCTACGAGCAGTACTTC	CASSAGAYEQYF
TRBD1	once	TRBV6-6	TRBJ2-5	TGTGCCAGCAGTTACTCACAGGGGCCTGAAGGTGGCCAGTACTTC	CASSYSQGPEGGQYF
NA	once	TRBV27	TRBJ2-7	TGTGCCAGCGGCTTCTACGAGCAGTACTTC	CASGFYEQYF
NA	NA	TRBV7-9	TRBJ2-3	TGTGCCAGCAGCTCCAGCCCGGGATACGGCACAGATACGCAGTATTTT	CASSSSPGYGTDTQYF
TRBD2	few	TRBV29-1	TRBJ2-7	TGCAGCGTTGTCGAGTTGTCGGGACTAGCGGGAGGGGCCTACGAGCAGTACTTC	CSVVELSGLAGGAYEQYF
TRBD2	NA	TRBV29-1	TRBJ2-3	TGCAGCGTGGGAAAAGCCTCTAGCGGGGCCTCAGATACGCAGTATTTT	CSVGKASSGASDTQYF
NA	NA	TRBV7-9	TRBJ2-7	TGTGCCAGCAGCTTATCCGGGCGGGTTTACTACGAGCAGTACTTC	CASSLSGRVYYEQYF
NA	NA	TRBV5-6	TRBJ1-1	TGTGCCAGCAGCTTGGACAGAAAAAACACTGAAGCTTTCTTT	CASSLDRKNTEAFF
TRBD2	NA	TRBV5-4	TRBJ2-1	TGTGCCAGCAGCTATAGCGGGAGTGCATCTTGGAATGAGCAGTTCTTC	CASSYSGSASWNEQFF
TRBD2	once	TRBV9	TRBJ2-7	TGTGCCAGCAGCGTAAGTGGGAGGGCTGGGGAGCAGTACTTC	CASSVSGRAGEQYF
TRBD1	NA	TRBV5-1	TRBJ2-5	TGCGCCAGCAGCTTGGCTCCCACAGGGGCGAAAGAGACCCAGTACTTC	CASSLAPTGAKETQYF
TRBD1	NA	TRBV6-6	TRBJ1-4	TGTGCCAGCAGTCAGGGGGCGAGGGAAAAACTGTTTTTT	CASSQGAREKLFF